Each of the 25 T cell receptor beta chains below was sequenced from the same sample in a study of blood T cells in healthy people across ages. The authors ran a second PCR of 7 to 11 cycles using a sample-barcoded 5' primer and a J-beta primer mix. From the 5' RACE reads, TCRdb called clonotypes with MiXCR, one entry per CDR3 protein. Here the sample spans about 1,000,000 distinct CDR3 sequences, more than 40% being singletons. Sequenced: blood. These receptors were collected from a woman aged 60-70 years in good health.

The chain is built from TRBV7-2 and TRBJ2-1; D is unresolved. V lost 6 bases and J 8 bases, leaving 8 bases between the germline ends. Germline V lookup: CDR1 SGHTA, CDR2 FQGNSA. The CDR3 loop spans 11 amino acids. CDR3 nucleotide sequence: TGTGCCAGCAGGTCCGAGGATGAGCAGTTCTTC. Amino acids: CASRSEDEQFF.

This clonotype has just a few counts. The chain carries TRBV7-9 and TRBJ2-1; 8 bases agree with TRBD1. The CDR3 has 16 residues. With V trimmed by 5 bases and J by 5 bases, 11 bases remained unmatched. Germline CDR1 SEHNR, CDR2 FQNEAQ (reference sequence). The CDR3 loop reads CASSDTGQGGDNEQFF. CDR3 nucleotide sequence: TGTGCCAGCAGCGATACTGGACAGGGTGGGGACAATGAGCAGTTCTTC.

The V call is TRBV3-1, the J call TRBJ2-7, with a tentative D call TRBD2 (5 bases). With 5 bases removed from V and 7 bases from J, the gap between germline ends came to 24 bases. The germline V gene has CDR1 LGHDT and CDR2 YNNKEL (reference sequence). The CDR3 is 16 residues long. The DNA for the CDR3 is TGTGCCAGCAGCTCCCAGGAGCGGCGGTTATTTAGTGAGCAGTACTTC. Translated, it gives CASSSQERRLFSEQYF.

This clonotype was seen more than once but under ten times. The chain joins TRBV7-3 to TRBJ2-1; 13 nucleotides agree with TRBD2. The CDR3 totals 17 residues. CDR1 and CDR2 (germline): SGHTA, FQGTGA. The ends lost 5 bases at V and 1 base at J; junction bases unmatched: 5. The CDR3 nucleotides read TGTGCCAGCAGCCTACTAGCGGGAGGGGGGTCCTACAATGAGCAGTTCTTC. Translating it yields CASSLLAGGGSYNEQFF.

CDR3: CASSSVGNSYNEQFF. DNA for the CDR3: TGTGCCAGCAGCTCTGTGGGAAACTCCTACAATGAGCAGTTCTTC. The chain joins TRBV5-6 to TRBJ2-1; D is uncertain. Trimming took off 3 bases at V and 0 bases at J, with 10 bases between the two ends. Per the germline V gene, CDR1 is SGHDT and CDR2 is YYEEEE. This CDR3 has 15 residues. The full variable domain, its missing parts supplied by reference TRBV5-6 and TRBJ2-1, is DAGVTQSPTHLIKTRGQQVTLRCSPKSGHDTVSWYQQALGQGPQFIFQYYEEEERQRGNFPDRFSGHQFPNYSSELNVNALLLGDSALYLCASSSVGNSYNEQFFGPGTRLTVL.

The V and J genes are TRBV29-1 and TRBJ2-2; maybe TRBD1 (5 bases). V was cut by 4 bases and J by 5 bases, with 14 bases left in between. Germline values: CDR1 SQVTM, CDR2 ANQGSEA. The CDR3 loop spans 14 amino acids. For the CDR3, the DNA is TGCAGCGTTGTTGGGCAGGGTGGTACCGGGGAGCTGTTTTTT. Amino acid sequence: CSVVGQGGTGELFF.

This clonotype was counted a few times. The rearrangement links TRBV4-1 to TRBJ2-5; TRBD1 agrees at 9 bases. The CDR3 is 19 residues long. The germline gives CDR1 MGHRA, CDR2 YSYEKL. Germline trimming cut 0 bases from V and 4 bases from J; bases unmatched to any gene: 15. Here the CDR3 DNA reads TGCGCCAGCAGCCAAGACCATGGGGCGGGACAGGGATGGGGAGAGACCCAGTACTTC. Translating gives CASSQDHGAGQGWGETQYF.

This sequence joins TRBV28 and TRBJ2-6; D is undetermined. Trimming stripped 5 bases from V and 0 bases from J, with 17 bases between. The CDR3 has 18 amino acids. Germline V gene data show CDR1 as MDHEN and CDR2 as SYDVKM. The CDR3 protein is CASSGHFRTHSGANVLTF. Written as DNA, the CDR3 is TGTGCCAGCAGTGGCCACTTCCGGACCCACTCTGGGGCCAACGTCCTGACTTTC.

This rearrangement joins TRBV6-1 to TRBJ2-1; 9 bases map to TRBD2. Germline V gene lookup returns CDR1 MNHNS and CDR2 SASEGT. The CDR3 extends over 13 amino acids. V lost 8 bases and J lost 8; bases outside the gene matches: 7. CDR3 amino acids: CASELAGTYEQFF. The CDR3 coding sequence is TGTGCCAGCGAGCTAGCGGGAACCTATGAGCAGTTCTTC.

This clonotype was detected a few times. CDR3 protein: CAWSEGGGTYGYTF. CDR3 nucleotides: TGTGCCTGGAGTGAGGGAGGGGGGACTTATGGCTACACCTTC. V and J are TRBV30 and TRBJ1-2, with a weak D call TRBD1 (6 bases). The germline CDR1 and CDR2 sequences are GTSNPN and SVGIG (reference sequence). V shed 1 base and J shed 5 bases, with 14 bases lying between them. CDR3 length equals 14 residues.

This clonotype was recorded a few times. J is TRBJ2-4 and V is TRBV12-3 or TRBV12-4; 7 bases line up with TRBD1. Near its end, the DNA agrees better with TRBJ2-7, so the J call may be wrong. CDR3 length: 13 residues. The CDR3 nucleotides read TGTGCCAGCAGGGAACAGGGGAACTACGAGCAGTACTTC. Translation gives CASREQGNYEQYF.

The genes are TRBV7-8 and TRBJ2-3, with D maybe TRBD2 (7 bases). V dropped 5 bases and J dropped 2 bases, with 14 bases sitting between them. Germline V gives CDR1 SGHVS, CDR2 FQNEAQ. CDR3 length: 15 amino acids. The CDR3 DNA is TGTGCCAGCAGCCGGGGGGCCAGACCCACAGATACGCAGTATTTT. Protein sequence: CASSRGARPTDTQYF.

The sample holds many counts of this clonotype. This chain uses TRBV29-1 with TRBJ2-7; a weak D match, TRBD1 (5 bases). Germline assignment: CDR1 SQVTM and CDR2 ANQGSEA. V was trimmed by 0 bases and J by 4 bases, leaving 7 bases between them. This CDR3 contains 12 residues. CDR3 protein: CSVEDQGYEQYF. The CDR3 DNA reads TGCAGCGTTGAAGATCAGGGTTACGAGCAGTACTTC.

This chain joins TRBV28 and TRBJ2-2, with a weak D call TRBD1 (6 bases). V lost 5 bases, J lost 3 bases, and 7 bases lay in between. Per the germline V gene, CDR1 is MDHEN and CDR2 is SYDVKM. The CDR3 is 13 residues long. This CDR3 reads CASSRQDTGELFF. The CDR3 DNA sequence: TGTGCCAGCAGTCGACAGGACACCGGGGAGCTGTTTTTT.

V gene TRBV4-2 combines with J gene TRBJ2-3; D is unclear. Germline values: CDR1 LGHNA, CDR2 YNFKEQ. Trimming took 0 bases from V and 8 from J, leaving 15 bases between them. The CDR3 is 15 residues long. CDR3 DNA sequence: TGTGCCAGCAGCCAAGATGTGGACCCCCGAAGTACGCAGTATTTT. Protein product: CASSQDVDPRSTQYF.

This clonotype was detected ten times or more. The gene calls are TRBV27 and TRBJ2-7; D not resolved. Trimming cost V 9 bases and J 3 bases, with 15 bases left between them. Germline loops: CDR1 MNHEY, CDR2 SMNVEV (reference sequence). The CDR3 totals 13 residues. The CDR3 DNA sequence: TGTGCCAGTATGGGCTATTCCTTCTACGAGCAGTACTTC. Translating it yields CASMGYSFYEQYF.

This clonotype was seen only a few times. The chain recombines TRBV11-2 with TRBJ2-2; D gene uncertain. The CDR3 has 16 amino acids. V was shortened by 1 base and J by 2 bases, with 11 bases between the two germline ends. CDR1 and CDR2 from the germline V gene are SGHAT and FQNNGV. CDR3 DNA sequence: TGTGCCAGCAGCTTAGTATATTGGGTTAACACCGGGGAGCTGTTTTTT. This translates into CASSLVYWVNTGELFF. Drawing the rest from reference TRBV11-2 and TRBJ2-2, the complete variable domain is EAGVAQSPRYKIIEKRQSVAFWCNPISGHATLYWYQQILGQGPKLLIQFQNNGVVDDSQLPKDRFSAERLKGVDSTLKIQPAKLEDSAVYLCASSLVYWVNTGELFFGEGSRLTVL.

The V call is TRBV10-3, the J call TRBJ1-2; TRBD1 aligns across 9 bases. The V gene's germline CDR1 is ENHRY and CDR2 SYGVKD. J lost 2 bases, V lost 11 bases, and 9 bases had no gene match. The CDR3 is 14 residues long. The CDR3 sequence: CAALNDRGNYGYTF. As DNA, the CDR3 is TGTGCCGCACTTAATGACAGGGGGAACTATGGCTACACCTTC.

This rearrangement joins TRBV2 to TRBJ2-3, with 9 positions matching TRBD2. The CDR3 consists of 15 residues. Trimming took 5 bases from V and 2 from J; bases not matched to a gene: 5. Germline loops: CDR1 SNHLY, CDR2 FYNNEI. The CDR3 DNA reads TGTGCCAGCAGTTCCGGGACTAGCATCACAGATACGCAGTATTTT. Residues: CASSSGTSITDTQYF.

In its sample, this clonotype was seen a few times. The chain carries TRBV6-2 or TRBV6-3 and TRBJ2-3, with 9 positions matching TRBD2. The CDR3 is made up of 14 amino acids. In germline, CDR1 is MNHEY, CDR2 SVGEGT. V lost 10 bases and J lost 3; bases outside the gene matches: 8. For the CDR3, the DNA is TGTGCCATATCCAAAGCGGGAGGAACAGATACGCAGTATTTT. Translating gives CAISKAGGTDTQYF.

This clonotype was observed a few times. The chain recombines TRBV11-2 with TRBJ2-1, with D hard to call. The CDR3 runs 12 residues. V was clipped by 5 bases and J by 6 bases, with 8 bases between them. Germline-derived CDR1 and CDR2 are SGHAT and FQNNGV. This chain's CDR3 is CASSQGLNEQFF. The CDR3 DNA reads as TGTGCCAGCAGCCAAGGGCTCAATGAGCAGTTCTTC.

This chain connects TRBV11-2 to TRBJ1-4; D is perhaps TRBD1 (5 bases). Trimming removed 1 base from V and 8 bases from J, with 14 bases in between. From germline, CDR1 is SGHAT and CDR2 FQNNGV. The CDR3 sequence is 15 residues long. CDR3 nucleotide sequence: TGTGCCAGCAGCTTAGCTCAGGGAGTGAACGAAAAACTGTTTTTT. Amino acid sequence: CASSLAQGVNEKLFF.

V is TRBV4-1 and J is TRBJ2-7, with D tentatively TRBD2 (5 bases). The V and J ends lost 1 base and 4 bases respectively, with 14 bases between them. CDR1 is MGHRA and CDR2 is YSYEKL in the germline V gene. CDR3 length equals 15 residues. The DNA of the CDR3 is TGCGCCAGCAGCCAAGGGGCTAGCTGGACTTACGAGCAGTACTTC. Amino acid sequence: CASSQGASWTYEQYF.

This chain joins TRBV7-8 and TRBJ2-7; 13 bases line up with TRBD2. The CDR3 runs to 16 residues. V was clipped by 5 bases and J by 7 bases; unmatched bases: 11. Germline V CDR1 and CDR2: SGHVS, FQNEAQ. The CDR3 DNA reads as TGTGCCAGCAGCAGTCGGACTAGCGGGAGTTTGGATGAGCAGTACTTC. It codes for CASSSRTSGSLDEQYF.

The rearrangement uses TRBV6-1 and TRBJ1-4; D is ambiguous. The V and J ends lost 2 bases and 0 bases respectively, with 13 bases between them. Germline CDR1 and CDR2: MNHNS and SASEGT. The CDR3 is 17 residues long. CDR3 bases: TGTGCCAGCAGTGAACGCTTTTCGTCGGCAACTAATGAAAAACTGTTTTTT. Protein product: CASSERFSSATNEKLFF.